This entry concerns a single TCR beta chain. Its target is unknown. The record originates from a study of T cells in Graves' hyperthyroidism and ophthalmopathy. Researchers amplified the TCR beta CDR3 regions from RNA transcripts. The HTBI primer set served for first-round RT-PCR of the TCR CDR3. A single record per CDR3 protein comes from TCRdb applying MiXCR to the multiplex PCR reads. Here the sample spans around 580,000 distinct CDR3 sequences, around 42% being singletons. Absent ophthalmopathy progression within 18 months defined stable Graves' hyperthyroidism. Patients aged 18 to 65 had newly diagnosed hyperthyroidism lasting under 2 months. The CDR3 length is 15 residues. The V and J ends lost 4 bases and 4 bases, in that order; junction bases with no gene match: 2. Per the germline V gene, CDR1 is SEHNR and CDR2 is FQNEAQ (reference sequence). Findings of the study overall: It was a median around 6 months before onset that the model predicted ophthalmopathy.

The receptor was derived from a young woman with Graves' hyperthyroidism. The chain couples TRBV7-9 to TRBJ2-3; 13 bases align to TRBD2. Input material: peripheral blood or thyroid tissue (not recorded which). In DNA, the CDR3 is TGTGCCAGCAGCTGGACTAGCGGGAGCTCAGATACGCAGTATTTT. This translates into CASSWTSGSSDTQYF.